This record concerns one T cell receptor beta chain sequence. The antigen is undetermined. CDR3 regions were amplified by Arm-PCR using iRepertoire HTBI primers to build TCR beta libraries. MiXCR, applied by TCRdb to the multiplex PCR reads, yields one record per CDR3 protein. Of over 650,000 distinct CDR3 sequences listed, around 30% are singletons. The time point is: persistent/refractory GD, antithyroid drugs over 5 years with positive TRAb. PBMC-derived RNA was used for the TCR library. Germline CDR1 and CDR2: SEHNR and FQNEAQ (reference sequence). V dropped 7 bases and J dropped 5; count of bases not matched to a gene: 5. The CDR3 extends over 13 amino acids. The source of the sample is a study of regulatory T cells in long-lasting Graves disease. Study-wide results and caveats: The researchers studied only peripheral blood, not thyroid tissue.

The rearrangement links TRBV7-9 to TRBJ1-5; 7 nucleotides align to TRBD1. Here the sequenced sample was peripheral blood mononuclear cells (PBMCs), taken when the disease was refractory, from a patient treated with antithyroid drugs. The TCR sequence derives from a female donor with Graves disease. CDR3: CASTTTGHQPQHF. The CDR3 DNA reads TGTGCCAGCACCACGACAGGGCATCAGCCCCAGCATTTT.